This T cell receptor beta chain was identified during a study of blood T cell repertoires in COVID-19. Study-level background: The samples span acute and convalescent COVID-19 from the United States, Italy and Spain. The analysed material was cDNA or gDNA that came from T cells, B-cell-depleted T cells, or PBMCs.

Original processing methods: Cell counts per sample came from amplifying reference gene primers. Using immunoSEQ multiplex PCR, the repertoire was profiled, and TCRdb retains in-frame clones only, with some absent. V and J calls and clone size are given by that table; D and trimming were obtained from the DNA. Of 140,000 or so clones in the sample, 70% to 85% are singletons; the top ten hold roughly 3%. Losses at the gene ends were 3 bases for V and 5 bases for J; bases not matched to a gene: 10. There are 16 residues in the CDR3. From germline, CDR1 is SGHTA and CDR2 FQGNSA. What was sequenced was peripheral blood. The rearrangement links TRBV7-2 to TRBJ2-3; 8 nucleotides match TRBD1. The receptor's source is a woman over 75 with acute or convalescent COVID-19. In DNA, the CDR3 is TGTGCCAGCAGCTTGCAGGGGGCGAGTCTAGGAGATACGCAGTATTTT. It codes for CASSLQGASLGDTQYF.